The rows below give T cell receptor beta chains drawn from one sample of a study of blood T cell repertoires in COVID-19. The data were produced by immunoSEQ multiplex PCR, yet TCRdb's version contains in-frame clones alone and is incomplete. This table has a few hundred thousand clones, around 87% appearing once. Input material: PBMCs or T cells enriched from blood (not recorded which). The source is a woman between 45 and 60 years old who had recovered from COVID-19. CDR3s include the opening cysteine and the closing phenylalanine or tryptophan. A D gene is named only where the DNA matches it firmly. Only some rows state a clone size, as once, few, many or a class for expanded clones.

d_gene: -; abundance: -; v_gene: TRBV5-6; j_gene: TRBJ1-1; CDR3nt: TGTGCCAGCAGCTATGGGGCTCCCGGTAAAGCTTTCTTT; CDR3aa: CASSYGAPGKAFF
d_gene: TRBD1; abundance: -; v_gene: TRBV6-4; j_gene: TRBJ2-4; CDR3nt: TGTGCCAGCAGTTCGCCGGGACAGGGGAAAAACATTCAGTACTTC; CDR3aa: CASSSPGQGKNIQYF
d_gene: -; abundance: once; v_gene: TRBV5-5; j_gene: TRBJ1-2; CDR3nt: TGTGCCAGCAGCTTCCGGAGTTATAGAATTATCGGGATGGAGGCCTATGGCTACACCTTC; CDR3aa: CASSFRSYRIIGMEAYGYTF
d_gene: -; abundance: -; v_gene: TRBV5-1; j_gene: TRBJ1-6; CDR3nt: TGCGCCAGCAGCTTCGGGGGGAATAATTCACCCCTCCACTTT; CDR3aa: CASSFGGNNSPLHF
d_gene: -; abundance: -; v_gene: TRBV24-1; j_gene: TRBJ1-3; CDR3nt: TGTGCCACCAGTGATTTGGGCAGGTACTCTGGAAACACCATATATTTT; CDR3aa: CATSDLGRYSGNTIYF
d_gene: -; abundance: -; v_gene: TRBV3-1/TRBV3-2; j_gene: TRBJ1-5; CDR3nt: TGTGCCAGCAGCCCGGACTGTTACCCCCAGCATTTT; CDR3aa: CASSPDCYPQHF
d_gene: TRBD1; abundance: -; v_gene: TRBV9; j_gene: TRBJ2-7; CDR3nt: TGTGCCAGCAGCGTAGCGACAGGGGGGTACGAGCAGTACTTC; CDR3aa: CASSVATGGYEQYF
d_gene: -; abundance: -; v_gene: TRBV11-2; j_gene: TRBJ2-3; CDR3nt: TGTGCCAGCAGCCTTACCGGGACTTATCCCACAGATACGCAGTATTTT; CDR3aa: CASSLTGTYPTDTQYF
d_gene: -; abundance: once; v_gene: TRBV28; j_gene: TRBJ1-2; CDR3nt: TGTGCCAGCAGTTCCGCAGGGGACTATCTCTATGGCTACACCTTC; CDR3aa: CASSSAGDYLYGYTF
d_gene: TRBD2; abundance: -; v_gene: TRBV5-4; j_gene: TRBJ2-5; CDR3nt: TGTGCCAGCAGCTTGATATCGGGGGGGCAGGAGACCCAGTACTTC; CDR3aa: CASSLISGGQETQYF
d_gene: -; abundance: -; v_gene: TRBV19; j_gene: TRBJ2-7; CDR3nt: TGTGCCAGTAGCCGCTCCCGGGACACTTCCTACGAGCAGTACTTC; CDR3aa: CASSRSRDTSYEQYF
d_gene: -; abundance: -; v_gene: TRBV10-3; j_gene: TRBJ1-2; CDR3nt: TGTGCCATCCGCCAGGCCGAAAGAAACTATGGCTACACCTTC; CDR3aa: CAIRQAERNYGYTF
d_gene: -; abundance: -; v_gene: TRBV7-3; j_gene: TRBJ2-3; CDR3nt: TGTGCCAGCAGCGAAGGGGGACATAGCACAGATACGCAGTATTTT; CDR3aa: CASSEGGHSTDTQYF
d_gene: -; abundance: few; v_gene: TRBV6-5; j_gene: TRBJ1-2; CDR3nt: TGTGCCAGCAGTCTGGACAGCTACTATGGCTACACCTTC; CDR3aa: CASSLDSYYGYTF
d_gene: -; abundance: once; v_gene: TRBV6-5; j_gene: TRBJ2-7; CDR3nt: TGTGCCAGCACAGGATACTCCTACGAGCAGTACTTC; CDR3aa: CASTGYSYEQYF
d_gene: -; abundance: -; v_gene: TRBV19; j_gene: TRBJ1-2; CDR3nt: TGTGCCAGTAGTACACCGCGGTCTGGCTACACCTTC; CDR3aa: CASSTPRSGYTF
d_gene: TRBD2; abundance: -; v_gene: TRBV5-4; j_gene: TRBJ2-3; CDR3nt: TGTGCCAGCAGCTTAGGGCTAGCGGGGGGCCTCGGCCCAGATACGCAGTATTTT; CDR3aa: CASSLGLAGGLGPDTQYF
d_gene: TRBD1; abundance: -; v_gene: TRBV7-8; j_gene: TRBJ1-5; CDR3nt: TGTGCCAGCAGCCCCCCGCTTAGGCAGGGGGTCAATCAGCCCCAGCATTTT; CDR3aa: CASSPPLRQGVNQPQHF
d_gene: TRBD1; abundance: -; v_gene: TRBV6-6; j_gene: TRBJ1-3; CDR3nt: TGTGCCAGCAGTCGACAAAAAACAGGGGGCGGAATTGGAAACACCATATATTTT; CDR3aa: CASSRQKTGGGIGNTIYF
d_gene: -; abundance: -; v_gene: TRBV3-1/TRBV3-2; j_gene: TRBJ1-5; CDR3nt: TGTGCCAGCAGCCAAGGACTGGGGGGATACCAGCCCCAGCATTTT; CDR3aa: CASSQGLGGYQPQHF
d_gene: TRBD1; abundance: -; v_gene: TRBV4-1; j_gene: TRBJ2-5; CDR3nt: TGCGCCAGCAGCCAAGGGTGGCGACAGGGGGCGAACCAAGAGACCCAGTACTTC; CDR3aa: CASSQGWRQGANQETQYF
d_gene: TRBD1; abundance: once; v_gene: TRBV3-1/TRBV3-2; j_gene: TRBJ1-1; CDR3nt: TGTGCCAGCAGCCCTGACAGGGGTAACACTGAAGCTTTCTTT; CDR3aa: CASSPDRGNTEAFF
d_gene: -; abundance: -; v_gene: TRBV14; j_gene: TRBJ2-2; CDR3nt: TGTGCCAGCAGCCAAGTAGACACCGGGGAGCTGTTTTTT; CDR3aa: CASSQVDTGELFF
d_gene: TRBD2; abundance: -; v_gene: TRBV7-9; j_gene: TRBJ2-5; CDR3nt: TGTGCCAGCAGTCGGCCGGGGGGGCAAGAGACCCAGTACTTC; CDR3aa: CASSRPGGQETQYF
d_gene: TRBD1; abundance: -; v_gene: TRBV5-1; j_gene: TRBJ1-2; CDR3nt: TGCGCCAGCAGCCCGCTGGGACAGGGGGGTAACTATGGCTACACCTTC; CDR3aa: CASSPLGQGGNYGYTF
d_gene: TRBD1; abundance: -; v_gene: TRBV19; j_gene: TRBJ1-3; CDR3nt: TGTGCCAGTAGTAGGCGGGACAGGGTGAACACCATATATTTT; CDR3aa: CASSRRDRVNTIYF
d_gene: -; abundance: -; v_gene: TRBV9; j_gene: TRBJ2-1; CDR3nt: TGTGCCAGCAGCCAAGTTGCGGGGGCAAACAATGAGCAGTTCTTC; CDR3aa: CASSQVAGANNEQFF
d_gene: TRBD1; abundance: -; v_gene: TRBV7-8; j_gene: TRBJ1-1; CDR3nt: TGTGCCAGCAGCCGAGGGACAGCGAACACTGAAGCTTTCTTT; CDR3aa: CASSRGTANTEAFF
d_gene: -; abundance: -; v_gene: TRBV28; j_gene: TRBJ1-2; CDR3nt: TGTGCCAGCAGTGTCCAGAGACAGTATGGCTACACCTTC; CDR3aa: CASSVQRQYGYTF
d_gene: TRBD2; abundance: once; v_gene: TRBV14; j_gene: TRBJ2-5; CDR3nt: TGTGCCAGCAGCCAATCTAGGACTAGCGGGGGTGCCCGCAACTTC; CDR3aa: CASSQSRTSGGARNF
d_gene: -; abundance: -; v_gene: TRBV4-1; j_gene: TRBJ2-7; CDR3nt: TGCGCCAGCAGCCCACGAGCAGGGCCGAGCTCCTACGAGCAGTACTTC; CDR3aa: CASSPRAGPSSYEQYF
d_gene: -; abundance: -; v_gene: TRBV7-9; j_gene: TRBJ1-1; CDR3nt: TGTGCCAGCAGCGTACAGGGCGGAGTAAATGAAGCTTTCTTT; CDR3aa: CASSVQGGVNEAFF
d_gene: TRBD1; abundance: -; v_gene: TRBV11-2; j_gene: TRBJ1-2; CDR3nt: TGTGCCAGCAAGCCCACGGGACAGGGAAGCTATGGCTACACCTTC; CDR3aa: CASKPTGQGSYGYTF
d_gene: TRBD2; abundance: -; v_gene: TRBV7-9; j_gene: TRBJ2-7; CDR3nt: TGTGCCAGCAGCCCCCGGGAGGGCTCCGAGCAGTACTTC; CDR3aa: CASSPREGSEQYF
d_gene: TRBD1; abundance: -; v_gene: TRBV3-1/TRBV3-2; j_gene: TRBJ1-6; CDR3nt: TGTGCCAGCAGCCAAAACAGGGGGCTCAATTCACCCCTCCACTTT; CDR3aa: CASSQNRGLNSPLHF
d_gene: TRBD1; abundance: -; v_gene: TRBV30; j_gene: TRBJ1-1; CDR3nt: TGTGCCTGGAGTGCAAAGCCGGGACAGAAGAACACTGAAGCTTTCTTT; CDR3aa: CAWSAKPGQKNTEAFF
d_gene: TRBD2; abundance: -; v_gene: TRBV4-1; j_gene: TRBJ2-2; CDR3nt: TGCGCCAGCAGCCAAGAGGAGGTAGCGGGGGCGTGGACCGGGGAGCTGTTTTTT; CDR3aa: CASSQEEVAGAWTGELFF
d_gene: TRBD1; abundance: -; v_gene: TRBV27; j_gene: TRBJ1-5; CDR3nt: TGTGCCAGCAGTTTGACAGGGCCCAATCAGCCCCAGCATTTT; CDR3aa: CASSLTGPNQPQHF
d_gene: TRBD1; abundance: -; v_gene: TRBV10-3; j_gene: TRBJ1-6; CDR3nt: TGTGCCATCAGAGGGACAGCGGATTCACCCCTCCACTTT; CDR3aa: CAIRGTADSPLHF
d_gene: -; abundance: once; v_gene: TRBV10-3; j_gene: TRBJ1-5; CDR3nt: TGTGCCATCAGTGAGTCCGGACCGGGGGGGCCCCAGCATTTT; CDR3aa: CAISESGPGGPQHF
d_gene: TRBD2; abundance: -; v_gene: TRBV3-1/TRBV3-2; j_gene: TRBJ2-7; CDR3nt: TGTGCCAGCAGCCCTTCGGCAGCGGGGGGATACGAGCAGTACTTC; CDR3aa: CASSPSAAGGYEQYF